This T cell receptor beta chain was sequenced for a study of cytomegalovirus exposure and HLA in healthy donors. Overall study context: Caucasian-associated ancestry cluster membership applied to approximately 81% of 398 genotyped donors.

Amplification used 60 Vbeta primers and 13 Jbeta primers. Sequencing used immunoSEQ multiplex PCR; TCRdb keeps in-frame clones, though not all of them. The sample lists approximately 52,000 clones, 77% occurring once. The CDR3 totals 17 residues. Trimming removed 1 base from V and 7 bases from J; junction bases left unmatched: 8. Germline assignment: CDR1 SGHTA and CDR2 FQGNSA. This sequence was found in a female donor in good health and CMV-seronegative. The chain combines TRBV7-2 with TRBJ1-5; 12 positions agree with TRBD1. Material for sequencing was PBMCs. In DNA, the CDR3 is TGTGCCAGCAGCTTAGTTCCGGGACAGGGGGCCCGGCAGCCCCAGCATTTT. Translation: CASSLVPGQGARQPQHF.